This T cell receptor (beta chain) was sequenced during a study of radiation and T cells in renal cell carcinoma (TCRdb year 2020). Some background on the complete study: Samples came from a clinical trial, in which primary renal cell carcinomas received 15 Gy stereotactic body radiation therapy followed by nephrectomy 4 weeks later. TCR beta sequencing covered 53 samples in total, comprising around 26 tumors and roughly 27 peripheral blood samples. Across all 53 samples, 4,000,000 or so unique CDR3 nucleotide sequences encoding around 2,500,000 unique CDR3 amino acid sequences were identified.

This clone was seen once. There is no known antigen for this receptor. No quality values exist for individual bases; no much larger clone is one base distant. The CDR3 has 16 amino acids, counting the end cysteine and phenylalanine. The entry retains the CDR3 DNA only, 48 bases that are in frame from base 1. In the germline V gene, CDR1 corresponds to SGHTA and CDR2 to FQGNSA. V is clipped by 1 base and J by 6 bases, and the sequence between their germline boundaries is 18 bases long. Results the study describes overall, beyond this receptor: Tracking of blood repertoire dynamics stopped at more than three weeks after treatment, with no follow-up past that point. In blood, the top tumor clonotypes increased from baseline to 2 weeks after radiation and then shrank by 4 weeks, which suggests a temporary expansion of tumor-resident clones. Effects of radiation dose or scheduling on the TCR repertoire could not be addressed with the single-armed trial design. No pretreatment tumor biopsies were available, so the baseline intratumoral presence of clonotypes could not be determined.

Following the manufacturer's recommendations, the immunoSEQ kit was used to generate TCR beta libraries from genomic DNA. To prepare the libraries, a first multiplex PCR with proprietary primers was run, followed by a second PCR that added unique barcodes, and a bead cleanup was done after each round. A positive control reaction and a negative control reaction, both provided in the kit, were run with every batch of samples. The final libraries underwent checking on an Agilent 4200 TapeStation D1000 ScreenTape, volumetric pooling, and quantification by qPCR. An Illumina NextSeq500 fitted with a MidOutput 150-cycle cartridge performed the sequencing, running 156 Read1 cycles and 15 Index1 cycles with the kit's custom primers. The pooled library was loaded at 0.9 to 1 pM with a roughly 20% PhiX control spike-in. In the source study's methods: Vendor-processed data were analyzed in R, with a clonotype defined as all T cells sharing the same CDR3 nucleotide sequence. In the clone abundance analyses, frequencies in each sample were normalized to that sample's 10,000 most abundant clones. Public T cell clones, averaging fewer than five per sample, were removed before analysis. Tumor-enriched and baseline blood-enriched clonotypes were defined by at least a 32-fold difference in abundance between compartments. A beta-binomial differential abundance model was applied to find clonotypes that expanded or contracted between blood time points. The Baroni-Urbani and Buser coefficient was used to measure tumor-blood repertoire similarity, and groups were compared with two-tailed Wilcoxon tests in R. TCRdb holds this immuneACCESS table with in-frame rearrangements only. Some clones are missing; in checked studies, unresolved V genes explain under half, and the rest has no known cause. That table is the source of V, J and clone size, and D and trimming were worked out from the DNA. The sample includes just over 95,000 clones, with 80% to 90% observed a single time. The ten largest clones capture 6.5% to 8.5% of the sample.

The time point label on this specimen signifies: baseline pretreatment blood. In light of the paper, this sample's treatment or condition label describes: 15 Gy SBRT to primary tumor, nephrectomy 4 weeks later. To follow tumor-enriched clonotypes, peripheral blood was collected serially from radiation-treated patients at baseline and again at 2 weeks and 4 weeks after SBRT. Every patient's renal cell carcinoma showed clear cell pathology. Genomic DNA for TCR sequencing was prepared using the QIAamp DNA Blood Mini Kit (Qiagen). The analyses included just those samples that passed every quality control check.

The sequence links TRBV7-2 to TRBJ1-2; D gene: possibly TRBD1, on 6 matching bases. The sample was blood, taken from a patient whose treatment included radiotherapy and nephrectomy. This TCR derives from a man aged 50 or older with renal cell carcinoma. The DNA sequence is given as TGTGCCAGCAGCTTAGTACGGACAGACATCCCTGATGGCTACACCTTC. Its translation reads: CASSLVRTDIPDGYTF.